This T cell receptor (beta chain) was documented in a study of regulatory T cells in long-lasting Graves disease. Building of the TCR beta libraries involved iRepertoire HTBI primers and Arm-PCR of CDR3 regions. TCRdb re-analysed the multiplex PCR reads in MiXCR, keeping a single row per CDR3 protein. Of around 480,000 distinct CDR3 sequences listed, about 16% were seen once; the top ten hold 20% to 30%. Time point meaning: newly diagnosed GD, antithyroid drugs for less than 3 months. Following extraction of RNA from PBMCs, that RNA was used to make the TCR library. The junction had 5 bases not matched to a gene; V was cut back by 2 bases and J by 7 bases. The length of the CDR3 is 14 residues. Germline V lookup: CDR1 SGHAT, CDR2 FQNNGV. This same sample was also part of a study on T cells in Graves' hyperthyroidism and ophthalmopathy. That report notes: HTBI primers drove first-round RT-PCR of the TCR CDR3.

The TCR originated in a woman between 40 and 65 years old with Graves disease. The sample was peripheral blood mononuclear cells (PBMCs), taken at new diagnosis, from a patient treated with antithyroid drugs. The chain links TRBV11-2 to TRBJ2-1; 7 bases map to TRBD2. CDR3 residues: CASSLLNGGNEQFF. The DNA of the CDR3 is TGTGCCAGCAGCTTACTAAACGGGGGGAATGAGCAGTTCTTC.